A single sample gave rise to the 4 T cell receptor beta chains below, sequenced in a study of blood T cells in healthy people across ages. A second PCR of roughly 7 to 11 cycles used a sample-barcoded 5' primer and a J-beta primer mix. TCRdb independently ran MiXCR on the 5' RACE reads; one entry per CDR3 protein. The sample carries 780,000 or so distinct CDR3 sequences, about 48% recorded once. Sequencing was performed on blood. These receptors all come from a man older than 75 in good health.

V and J are TRBV28 and TRBJ2-7; the D gene is possibly TRBD2 (7 bases). The DNA end is a closer match to TRBJ2-5, so the J assignment may be wrong. The germline V gene encodes CDR1 MDHEN and CDR2 SYDVKM. The CDR3 consists of 14 residues. The CDR3: CANRPRGGVETQYF. The DNA of the CDR3 is TGTGCCAACAGACCGCGCGGGGGCGTGGAGACCCAGTACTTC.

The genes are TRBV6-2 or TRBV6-3 and TRBJ1-1, with unresolved D. Germline V gene lookup returns CDR1 MNHEY and CDR2 SVGEGT. Trimming shortened V by 2 bases and J by 10 bases, and 14 bases separated the two germline ends. This CDR3 has 13 residues. The CDR3 DNA reads as TGTGCCAGCAGTTACATAGGACCGATGATAGCTTTCTTT. Its translation is CASSYIGPMIAFF.

J is TRBJ2-3 and V is TRBV28, with 15 bases matching TRBD2. V lost 3 bases and J lost 5; bases outside the gene matches: 12. The germline V gene encodes CDR1 MDHEN and CDR2 SYDVKM. CDR3 size: 19 residues. This CDR3 is CASSFSRWTSGREGDTQYF. In DNA, the CDR3 is TGTGCCAGCAGTTTCAGTCGTTGGACTAGCGGGAGGGAGGGAGATACGCAGTATTTT.

There are a few counts of this clonotype. This sequence joins TRBV27 and TRBJ2-7; 15 bases map to TRBD2. This CDR3 region has 16 residues. V lost 1 base, J lost 9 bases, and 7 bases stayed unmatched. The V gene's germline CDR1 is MNHEY and CDR2 SMNVEV (reference sequence). CDR3 residues: CASSLLGLAGGQGQYF. The CDR3 nucleotides read TGTGCCAGCAGTTTATTGGGACTAGCGGGAGGCCAAGGGCAGTACTTC.